Reported below is one TCR beta chain. Its antigen target is currently unknown. No qualities accompany the bases; no much larger clone lies one base away. The sample is drawn from a study of T cell responses to AZD1222 COVID-19 vaccine (dated by TCRdb to the early 2020s). Regarding the study in general: A total of 240 or so trial participants underwent TCR sequencing, of whom 200 to 220 had received two doses of AZD1222 and about 25 had received two doses of the MenACWY control vaccine. Enrollment into the trials was organized by age into subgroups of 18-55, 56-69 and 70-plus years, and those subgroups contained roughly 150, 30 and 60 TCR-sequenced participants, respectively. The study at large found these results: After two AZD1222 doses, both the breadth and the depth of spike-specific TCRs were significantly higher than at day 0 and than in MenACWY recipients. The whole spike protein was spanned by vaccine-associated CD4 TCRs, and dominant responses were seen in regions 160-218 and 743-854. Conclusions about previously exposed vaccinees are limited because only six or seven AZD1222 recipients were SARS-CoV-2 seropositive at baseline. Reportedly, almost half of the unique spike-specific TCRs recognized epitopes lying outside the regions that are mutated in the B.1.351 and B.1.1.7 variants. Because no day 14 peak-response samples were available, the repertoires could be characterized only after the peak T cell response. The 56-69-year group was small, and its depth increase did not reach significance, likely because of low power. Participants were mostly white British and included more females than males, and it was suggested by the authors that clonal diversity may have been underestimated.

V is clipped by 3 bases and J by 5 bases, and the sequence between their germline boundaries is 13 bases long. The germline V gene provides CDR1 SQVTM and CDR2 ANQGSEA. The CDR3 goes from the cysteine to the phenylalanine over 13 residues. This entry keeps only the CDR3 DNA: 39 bases, framed from base 1. Interpreted using the paper, the time point label stands for: about 28 days (+/-7) after the second vaccine dose. AZD1222 recipients with second doses at about 4 weeks or about 12 weeks were pooled, because spike-specific TCR depth and breadth did not differ between schedules. Vaccinee samples came from UK trials COV001 and COV002, including a single-blind randomized controlled phase 2/3 trial of AZD1222 (ChAdOx1 nCoV-19) in healthy adults. Trial participant PBMC samples were collected at day 0 and day 28 after the second dose for TCRbeta chain sequencing. The CDR3 regions of human TCRbeta chains were analyzed by immunosequencing. The original pipeline was this. Repertoire TCRs were matched against a reference library of SARS-CoV-2-specific TCRs generated with the MIRA antigen-specificity platform. Breadth meant the fraction of unique TCRs that were SARS-CoV-2-associated, whereas depth meant the fraction of total T cells that were SARS-CoV-2-associated. Using the MIRA data, each spike-specific TCR was mapped to the spike region that the TCR reacts to and placed in a CD4 or CD8 class. Log10-transformed breadth and depth values were compared by one-way ANOVA with Sidak's multiple comparisons tests. The table comes from immuneACCESS by way of TCRdb, which keeps in-frame sequences with V and J called. Part of the clones is missing from these tables; in studies checked, under half for an unresolved V gene and the rest for unknown reasons. The DNA was the basis for D and trimming; V, J and clone size are from that table. The sample data list tens of thousands of clones, and 80% to 90% of these were observed just once. The ten largest clones capture 25% to 35% of the sample.

The clonotype comes from an adult who received the AZD1222 COVID-19 vaccine. Source: peripheral blood, taken 28 days after the second AZD1222 dose. The chain links TRBV29-1 with TRBJ1-2, with TRBD1 as a weak D call on 5 bases. The sequenced DNA: TGCAGCGTTGACCCAGGGAGTGAGTATGGCTACACCTTC. Translated, it gives CSVDPGSEYGYTF.